The rows below give T cell receptor beta chains drawn from one sample of a study of patients and donors after allogeneic stem cell transplantation. TCRdb re-derived calls from the RT-PCR reads in MiXCR, one entry per CDR3 protein. The sample shows more than 850,000 distinct CDR3 sequences, roughly 17% of them seen only once. Material for sequencing was blood, either unsorted or a sorted T cell fraction (not recorded which). These receptors came from a human donor who was either an allogeneic HSCT recipient or a stem cell or donor lymphocyte infusion donor (not recorded which). It is not recorded whose cells these are; they may come from a transplant donor. The CDR3 runs from the conserved cysteine through the conserved F or W. D genes are given only for firm matches. Expanded clones get a size class; other rows say once, few or many, or leave the size out.

cdr3_length: 13
d_call: -
clone_size: few
j_call: TRBJ1-1
v_call: TRBV12-3/TRBV12-4
cdr3_nt: TGTGCCAGCAGTTCGCCAGGGCACACTGAAGCTTTCTTT
cdr3_aa: CASSSPGHTEAFF

cdr3_length: 16
d_call: -
clone_size: -
j_call: TRBJ2-1
v_call: TRBV4-2
cdr3_nt: TGTGCCAGCAGCCAATACCGTCCAGGGATGACGAATGAGCAGTTCTTC
cdr3_aa: CASSQYRPGMTNEQFF

cdr3_length: 19
d_call: -
clone_size: -
j_call: TRBJ2-6
v_call: TRBV2
cdr3_nt: TGTGCCAGCAGTGTCCCCGACAGGCCCAAATCTTCTGGGGCCAACGTCCTGACTTTC
cdr3_aa: CASSVPDRPKSSGANVLTF

cdr3_length: 14
d_call: -
clone_size: many
j_call: TRBJ2-2
v_call: TRBV4-2
cdr3_nt: TGTGCCAGCAGCCAAGAGGGGGGCACCGGGGAGCTGTTTTTT
cdr3_aa: CASSQEGGTGELFF

cdr3_length: 14
d_call: -
clone_size: few
j_call: TRBJ2-1
v_call: TRBV20-1
cdr3_nt: TGCAGTGCAAAGAACCAGGGAGGGGGCAATGAGCAGTTCTTC
cdr3_aa: CSAKNQGGGNEQFF

cdr3_length: 16
d_call: TRBD2
clone_size: once
j_call: TRBJ2-3
v_call: TRBV20-1
cdr3_nt: TGCAGTGCTACGGTGACTGGCGGGAGTTGGGCAGATACGCAGTATTTT
cdr3_aa: CSATVTGGSWADTQYF

cdr3_length: 15
d_call: TRBD1
clone_size: few
j_call: TRBJ1-4
v_call: TRBV12-3/TRBV12-4
cdr3_nt: TGTGCCAGCAGTTTTTTGGGACAGGGCGGTGAAAAACTGTTTTTT
cdr3_aa: CASSFLGQGGEKLFF

cdr3_length: 15
d_call: TRBD2
clone_size: few
j_call: TRBJ2-3
v_call: TRBV7-2
cdr3_nt: TGTGCCAGCAGCCAATCAACGACTAGCATGGATACGCAGTATTTT
cdr3_aa: CASSQSTTSMDTQYF

cdr3_length: 14
d_call: -
clone_size: -
j_call: TRBJ2-3
v_call: TRBV27
cdr3_nt: TGTGCCAGCAGTTTAGCCTCCAACACAGATACGCAGTATTTT
cdr3_aa: CASSLASNTDTQYF

cdr3_length: 15
d_call: -
clone_size: -
j_call: TRBJ1-4
v_call: TRBV24-1
cdr3_nt: TGTGCCACCAGTGAACCCGGATCGAGTAATGAAAAACTGTTTTTT
cdr3_aa: CATSEPGSSNEKLFF

cdr3_length: 13
d_call: -
clone_size: -
j_call: TRBJ1-1
v_call: TRBV27
cdr3_nt: TGTGCCAGCGGCTCACAGGGTCGGACTGAAGCTTTCTTT
cdr3_aa: CASGSQGRTEAFF

cdr3_length: 16
d_call: TRBD1
clone_size: -
j_call: TRBJ2-3
v_call: TRBV6-1
cdr3_nt: TGTGCCAGCAGTCTTTTCCCGGGACAGAGCACAGATACGCAGTATTTT
cdr3_aa: CASSLFPGQSTDTQYF

cdr3_length: 14
d_call: -
clone_size: -
j_call: TRBJ2-2
v_call: TRBV20-1
cdr3_nt: TGCAGTGCTAGAGCCTCTAGCTGGTCTGGGGAGCTGTTTTTT
cdr3_aa: CSARASSWSGELFF

cdr3_length: 12
d_call: -
clone_size: -
j_call: TRBJ1-2
v_call: TRBV20-1
cdr3_nt: TGCAGTGCTAGAATCCGGGGTGGAGGCTACACCTTC
cdr3_aa: CSARIRGGGYTF

cdr3_length: 18
d_call: -
clone_size: -
j_call: TRBJ1-1
v_call: TRBV10-3
cdr3_nt: TGTGCCATCAGTGAGTCGGAACTTGGGGGAGTCGGGCCCACTGAAGCTTTCTTT
cdr3_aa: CAISESELGGVGPTEAFF

cdr3_length: 15
d_call: -
clone_size: many
j_call: TRBJ1-2
v_call: TRBV12-3/TRBV12-4
cdr3_nt: TGTGCCAGCGCGGACCAAGGGTTTTCTGACTATGGCTACACCTTC
cdr3_aa: CASADQGFSDYGYTF

cdr3_length: 17
d_call: TRBD2
clone_size: many
j_call: TRBJ2-3
v_call: TRBV24-1
cdr3_nt: TGTGCCACCAGTGATTTGCCCGCGGGAGTAAGCACAGATACGCAGTATTTT
cdr3_aa: CATSDLPAGVSTDTQYF

cdr3_length: 16
d_call: TRBD2
clone_size: many
j_call: TRBJ2-1
v_call: TRBV6-5
cdr3_nt: TGTGCCAGCAGTTACTCCGCGGGAGGTTCCTACAATGAGCAGTTCTTC
cdr3_aa: CASSYSAGGSYNEQFF

cdr3_length: 16
d_call: TRBD2
clone_size: -
j_call: TRBJ2-7
v_call: TRBV9
cdr3_nt: TGTGCCAGCAGCTCCGGGGCCCCGCTAGCGGGGGCCGAGCAGTACTTC
cdr3_aa: CASSSGAPLAGAEQYF

cdr3_length: 14
d_call: -
clone_size: -
j_call: TRBJ2-5
v_call: TRBV6-1
cdr3_nt: TGTGCCAGCACCCAACGGGGCGCGGAGGAGACCCAGTACTTC
cdr3_aa: CASTQRGAEETQYF

cdr3_length: 15
d_call: -
clone_size: many
j_call: TRBJ2-3
v_call: TRBV5-1
cdr3_nt: TGTGCCAGCAGCTTAGGGTCTGGAAGCACAGATACGCAGTATTTT
cdr3_aa: CASSLGSGSTDTQYF

cdr3_length: 15
d_call: -
clone_size: few
j_call: TRBJ2-3
v_call: TRBV7-9
cdr3_nt: TGTGCCAGCAGCCCGAGGGGGTCTGTCACAGATACGCAGTATTTT
cdr3_aa: CASSPRGSVTDTQYF

cdr3_length: 13
d_call: -
clone_size: few
j_call: TRBJ2-1
v_call: TRBV9
cdr3_nt: TGTGCCAGCAGCGTATTGACATCATATGAGCAGTTCTTC
cdr3_aa: CASSVLTSYEQFF

cdr3_length: 15
d_call: -
clone_size: few
j_call: TRBJ1-1
v_call: TRBV12-3/TRBV12-4
cdr3_nt: TGTGCCAGCAGTGGCCAGGAGCTCTTGGGCGCTGAAGCTTTCTTT
cdr3_aa: CASSGQELLGAEAFF

cdr3_length: 14
d_call: TRBD1
clone_size: many
j_call: TRBJ1-6
v_call: TRBV12-3/TRBV12-4
cdr3_nt: TGTGCCAGCAGTGGACAGGGGTTGAGGTCACCCCTCCACTTT
cdr3_aa: CASSGQGLRSPLHF

cdr3_length: 14
d_call: -
clone_size: -
j_call: TRBJ2-1
v_call: TRBV24-1
cdr3_nt: TGTGCCACCAGCGCTAGCGCCTCCTACAATGAGCAGTTCTTC
cdr3_aa: CATSASASYNEQFF

cdr3_length: 17
d_call: TRBD1
clone_size: few
j_call: TRBJ1-5
v_call: TRBV4-2
cdr3_nt: TGTGCCAGCAGCCCTTTAACAGGGGATAGTGGCAATCAGCCCCAGCATTTT
cdr3_aa: CASSPLTGDSGNQPQHF

cdr3_length: 14
d_call: TRBD1
clone_size: many
j_call: TRBJ1-5
v_call: TRBV29-1
cdr3_nt: TGCAGCGTCGCCGGACAGGGGGTCAATCAGCCCCAGCATTTT
cdr3_aa: CSVAGQGVNQPQHF

cdr3_length: 12
d_call: -
clone_size: few
j_call: TRBJ2-7
v_call: TRBV6-2/TRBV6-3
cdr3_nt: TGTGCCAGCAGTTACCCGGAACGGGAGCAGTACTTC
cdr3_aa: CASSYPEREQYF

cdr3_length: 17
d_call: -
clone_size: -
j_call: TRBJ2-2
v_call: TRBV4-2
cdr3_nt: TGTGCCAGCAGCCAAGGCGAGGGGGGATCGAACACCGGGGAGCTGTTTTTT
cdr3_aa: CASSQGEGGSNTGELFF

cdr3_length: 11
d_call: -
clone_size: -
j_call: TRBJ2-1
v_call: TRBV14
cdr3_nt: TGTGCCAGCAGTCAAAACAGGGACCGGTTCTTC
cdr3_aa: CASSQNRDRFF

cdr3_length: 14
d_call: -
clone_size: few
j_call: TRBJ2-5
v_call: TRBV7-3
cdr3_nt: TGTGCCAGCAGCTTAAGTTCTTCCGCAGAGACCCAGTACTTC
cdr3_aa: CASSLSSSAETQYF

cdr3_length: 11
d_call: -
clone_size: -
j_call: TRBJ2-7
v_call: TRBV30
cdr3_nt: TGTGCCTGGAAAAAGGGCTACGAGCAGTACTTC
cdr3_aa: CAWKKGYEQYF

cdr3_length: 14
d_call: TRBD1
clone_size: -
j_call: TRBJ1-2
v_call: TRBV4-1
cdr3_nt: TGCGCCAGCAGCCAAGCGACAGGGGGATATGGCTACACCTTC
cdr3_aa: CASSQATGGYGYTF

cdr3_length: 16
d_call: TRBD1
clone_size: -
j_call: TRBJ1-2
v_call: TRBV5-1
cdr3_nt: TGCGCCAGCAGCTGGGGGACAGGGATTGGATCGGATGGCTACACCTTC
cdr3_aa: CASSWGTGIGSDGYTF

cdr3_length: 14
d_call: -
clone_size: many
j_call: TRBJ1-1
v_call: TRBV6-1
cdr3_nt: TGTGCCAGCAGCCGTACAGCCTTGAACACTGAAGCTTTCTTT
cdr3_aa: CASSRTALNTEAFF

cdr3_length: 16
d_call: -
clone_size: few
j_call: TRBJ2-2
v_call: TRBV4-1
cdr3_nt: TGCGCCAGCAGCCAAGATGCCCGCTTATACACCGGGGAGCTGTTTTTT
cdr3_aa: CASSQDARLYTGELFF